This T cell receptor beta chain was profiled in a study of cytomegalovirus exposure and HLA in healthy donors. Study background: Tens of millions of unique TCRs from HLA-typed donors were held in an early data release. Falling in the Caucasian-associated ancestry cluster were 81% of under 500 genotyped donors. Study-level points and caveats: Presence/absence analyses assumed roughly uniform sequencing depth across donors, which may not hold. Other equally common chains were less clonally expanded than HLA-associated TCR beta chains, a later analysis showed.

Primers for the PCR totalled 60 Vbeta and 13 Jbeta. Only in-frame clones appear in the TCRdb table, and some are missing; sequencing was by immunoSEQ multiplex PCR. The table includes around 130,000 clones, more than 80% detected once. As regards this clone: The antigen remains unidentified.

CDR3 length equals 14 residues. V was trimmed by 1 base and J by 2 bases, leaving 8 bases between them. Germline assignment: CDR1 SGHRS and CDR2 YFSETQ. The TCR was taken from a woman in her twenties or thirties in good health and CMV-seropositive. The chain has TRBV5-1 and TRBJ2-3, with D tentatively TRBD1 (6 bases). The source material was PBMCs. For the CDR3, the DNA is TGCGCCAGCAGCTTGTGGACAGACACAGATACGCAGTATTTT. Its translation is CASSLWTDTDTQYF.